This TCR beta chain was documented in a study of CD8 T cells in Susac syndrome. From blood CD8+ and CD4+ T cells, TCR beta sequences were generated. Fulfillment of recently defined diagnostic criteria for definite or probable disease was shown by the patients with Susac syndrome. Details on this clonotype: Its specificity is not known.

General study points: That the number of individuals in its TCR sequencing and HLA analysis was relatively small was acknowledged by the study.

The CDR3 runs 15 residues. The V gene's germline CDR1 is SGHDT and CDR2 YYEEEE. The V gene lost 1 base and the J gene lost 8 bases, with 18 bases spanning the gap. An amount of RNA that ranged from roughly 0.45 to 1 ug was reverse transcribed with random hexamers. The method of amplification for TCR beta CDR3 was immunoSEQ multiplex PCR, covering 54 Vbeta and 13 Jbeta. TCRdb analysed the immunoSEQ multiplex PCR reads with MiXCR anew, one entry per CDR3 protein. This sample yields about 150,000 distinct CDR3 sequences, of which about 95% are seen a single time; approximately 0.15% belongs to the top ten.

The sample consisted of CD4+ T cells from PBMCs. This sequence originates from a human donor with Susac syndrome. The chain is built from TRBV5-6 and TRBJ1-2, with D possibly being TRBD1 (6 bases). The CDR3 reads CASSLLGAGMRGYTF. The DNA for the CDR3 is TGTGCCAGCAGCTTGCTGGGGGCGGGGATGAGAGGCTACACCTTC.